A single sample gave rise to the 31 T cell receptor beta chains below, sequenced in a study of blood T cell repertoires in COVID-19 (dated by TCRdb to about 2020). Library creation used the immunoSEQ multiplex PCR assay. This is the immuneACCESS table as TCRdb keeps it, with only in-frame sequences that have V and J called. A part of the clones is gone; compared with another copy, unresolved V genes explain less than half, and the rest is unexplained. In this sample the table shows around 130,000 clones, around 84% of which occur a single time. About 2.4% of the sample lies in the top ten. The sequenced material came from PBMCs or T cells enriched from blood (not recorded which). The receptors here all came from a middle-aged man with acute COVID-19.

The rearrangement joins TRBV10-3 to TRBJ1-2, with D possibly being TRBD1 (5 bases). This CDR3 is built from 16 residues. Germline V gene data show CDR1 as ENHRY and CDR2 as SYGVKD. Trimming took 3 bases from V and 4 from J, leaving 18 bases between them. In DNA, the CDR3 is TGTGCCATCAGTGAAAAGTATTCACAGGATTTCTATGGCTACACCTTC. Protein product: CAISEKYSQDFYGYTF.

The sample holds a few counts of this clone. Here the CDR3 reads CASSPTGDTQYF. CDR3 DNA sequence: TGTGCCAGCAGCCCGACGGGAGATACGCAGTATTTT. The gene calls are TRBV7-2 and TRBJ2-3; D gene uncertain. This CDR3 region has 12 residues. Germline V gene sequence: CDR1 SGHTA, CDR2 FQGNSA. Trimming removed 5 bases from V and 5 bases from J, with 8 bases in between.

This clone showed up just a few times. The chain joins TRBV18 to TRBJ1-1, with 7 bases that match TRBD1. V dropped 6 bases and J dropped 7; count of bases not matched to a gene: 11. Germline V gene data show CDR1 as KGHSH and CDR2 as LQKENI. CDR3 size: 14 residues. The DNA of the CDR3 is TGTGCCAGCTCCGAAGGACAGGCGCGCGGTGAAGCTTTCTTT. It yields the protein CASSEGQARGEAFF.

CDR3 nucleotides: TGTGCCAGTAACACAGGGGTCGCCGGGGAGCTGTTTTTT. Translating it yields CASNTGVAGELFF. The chain joins TRBV6-6 to TRBJ2-2, with 7 positions matching TRBD1. There are 13 residues in the CDR3. The J segment lost 6 bases and the V segment lost 9 bases, leaving 7 bases of the junction unmatched. Germline values: CDR1 MNHNY, CDR2 SVGAGI (reference sequence).

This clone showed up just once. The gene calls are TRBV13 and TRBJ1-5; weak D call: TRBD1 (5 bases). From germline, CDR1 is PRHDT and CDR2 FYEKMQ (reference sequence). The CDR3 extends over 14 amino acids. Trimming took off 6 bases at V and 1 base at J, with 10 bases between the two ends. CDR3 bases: TGTGCCAGCAGTCGGGGGGGGAGCAATCAGCCCCAGCATTTT. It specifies CASSRGGSNQPQHF.

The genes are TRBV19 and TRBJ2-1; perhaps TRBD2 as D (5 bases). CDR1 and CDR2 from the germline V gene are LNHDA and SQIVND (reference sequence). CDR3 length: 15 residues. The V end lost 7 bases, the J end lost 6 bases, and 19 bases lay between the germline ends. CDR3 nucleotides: TGTGCCAGTATCCCTGGCGGGCCCCTGACCAATGAGCAGTTCTTC. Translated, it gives CASIPGGPLTNEQFF.

DNA for the CDR3: TGTGCCAGCTCTCGCAGGGATCTGGAGACCCAGTACTTC. It codes for CASSRRDLETQYF. This chain links TRBV18 with TRBJ2-5; D is perhaps TRBD1 (5 bases). The CDR3 has 13 amino acids. CDR1 and CDR2 from the germline V gene are KGHSH and LQKENI. V dropped 6 bases and J dropped 5 bases, with 13 bases sitting between them. Supplemented by reference TRBV18 and TRBJ2-5, the full variable domain reads NAGVMQNPRHLVRRRGQEARLRCSPMKGHSHVYWYRQLPEEGLKFMVYLQKENIIDESGMPKERFSAEFPKEGPSILRIQQVVRGDSAAYFCASSRRDLETQYFGPGTRLLVL.

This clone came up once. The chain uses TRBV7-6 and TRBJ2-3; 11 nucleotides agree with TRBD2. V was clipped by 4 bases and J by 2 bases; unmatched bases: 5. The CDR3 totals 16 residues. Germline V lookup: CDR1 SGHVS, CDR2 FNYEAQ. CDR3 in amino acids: CASSSRTSGSTDTQYF. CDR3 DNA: TGTGCCAGCAGCTCTCGGACTAGCGGGTCCACAGATACGCAGTATTTT.

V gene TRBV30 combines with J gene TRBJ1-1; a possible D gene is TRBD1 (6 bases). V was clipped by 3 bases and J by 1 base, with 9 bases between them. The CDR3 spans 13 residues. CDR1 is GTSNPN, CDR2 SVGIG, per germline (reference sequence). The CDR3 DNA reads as TGTGCCTGGAGCGGACAGCCGAACACTGAAGCTTTCTTT. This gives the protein CAWSGQPNTEAFF.

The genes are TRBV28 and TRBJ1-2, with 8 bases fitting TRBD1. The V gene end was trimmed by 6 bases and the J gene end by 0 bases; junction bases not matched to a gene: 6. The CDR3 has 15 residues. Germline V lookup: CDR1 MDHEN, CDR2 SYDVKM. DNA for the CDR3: TGTGCCAGCAGCTCCGGACAGGGATCTAACTATGGCTACACCTTC. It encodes CASSSGQGSNYGYTF.

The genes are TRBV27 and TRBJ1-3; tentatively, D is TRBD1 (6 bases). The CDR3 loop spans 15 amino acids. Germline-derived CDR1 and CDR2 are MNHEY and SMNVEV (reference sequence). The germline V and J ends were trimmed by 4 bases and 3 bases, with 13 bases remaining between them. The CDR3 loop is CASSSQGLGGNTIYF. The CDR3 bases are TGTGCCAGCAGTTCCCAGGGGCTAGGTGGAAACACCATATATTTT.

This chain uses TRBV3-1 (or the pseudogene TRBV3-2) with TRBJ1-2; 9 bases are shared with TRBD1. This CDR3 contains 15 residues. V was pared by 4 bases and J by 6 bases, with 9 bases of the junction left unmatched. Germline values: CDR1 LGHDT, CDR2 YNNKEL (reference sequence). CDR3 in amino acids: CASSPWGDRVDGYTF. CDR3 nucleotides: TGTGCCAGCAGCCCCTGGGGGGACAGGGTCGATGGCTACACCTTC.

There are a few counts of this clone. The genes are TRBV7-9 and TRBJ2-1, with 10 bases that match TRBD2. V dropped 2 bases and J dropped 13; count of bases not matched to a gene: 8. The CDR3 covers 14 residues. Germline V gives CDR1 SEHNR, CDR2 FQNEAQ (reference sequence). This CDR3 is CASSLSVAGGRQFF. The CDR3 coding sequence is TGTGCCAGCAGCTTATCGGTAGCGGGGGGCCGACAGTTCTTC. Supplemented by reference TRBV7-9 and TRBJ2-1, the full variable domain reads DTGVSQNPRHKITKRGQNVTFRCDPISEHNRLYWYRQTLGQGPEFLTYFQNEAQLEKSRLLSDRFSAERPKGSFSTLEIQRTEQGDSAMYLCASSLSVAGGRQFFGPGTRLTVL.

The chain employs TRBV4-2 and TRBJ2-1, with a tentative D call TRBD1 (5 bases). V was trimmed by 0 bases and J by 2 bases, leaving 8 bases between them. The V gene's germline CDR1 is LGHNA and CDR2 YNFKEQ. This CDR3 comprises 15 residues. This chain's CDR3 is CASSQDTGTYNEQFF. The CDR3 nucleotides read TGTGCCAGCAGCCAAGATACAGGAACCTACAATGAGCAGTTCTTC.

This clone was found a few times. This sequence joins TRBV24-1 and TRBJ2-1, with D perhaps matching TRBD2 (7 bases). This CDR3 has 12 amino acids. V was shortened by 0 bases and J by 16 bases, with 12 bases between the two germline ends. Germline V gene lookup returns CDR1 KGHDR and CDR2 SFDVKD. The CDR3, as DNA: TGTGCCACCAGTGATTTGGGGCGGGGGCTTTTCTTC. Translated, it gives CATSDLGRGLFF.

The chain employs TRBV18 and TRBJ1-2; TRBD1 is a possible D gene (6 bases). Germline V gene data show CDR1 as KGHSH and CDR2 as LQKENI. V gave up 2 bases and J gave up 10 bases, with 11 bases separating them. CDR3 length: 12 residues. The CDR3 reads CASSPLGGDYTF. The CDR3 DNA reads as TGTGCCAGCTCACCATTAGGGGGGGACTACACCTTC.

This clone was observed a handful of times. The CDR3 coding sequence is TGTGCCAGCAGCTCTGGGACAGGGGGGACTGCAACTAATGAAAAACTGTTTTTT. This codes for CASSSGTGGTATNEKLFF. The rearrangement joins TRBV28 to TRBJ1-4; TRBD1 agrees at 11 bases. Germline V gene lookup returns CDR1 MDHEN and CDR2 SYDVKM. The CDR3 is 18 residues long. J was trimmed by 0 bases and V by 6 bases; bases with no gene match: 9.

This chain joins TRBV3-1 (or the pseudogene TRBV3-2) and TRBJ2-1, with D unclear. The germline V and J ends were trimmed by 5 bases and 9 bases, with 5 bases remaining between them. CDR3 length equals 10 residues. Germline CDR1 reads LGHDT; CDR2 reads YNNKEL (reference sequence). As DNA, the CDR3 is TGTGCCAGCAGCGGAGCTGAGCAGTTCTTC. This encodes CASSGAEQFF.

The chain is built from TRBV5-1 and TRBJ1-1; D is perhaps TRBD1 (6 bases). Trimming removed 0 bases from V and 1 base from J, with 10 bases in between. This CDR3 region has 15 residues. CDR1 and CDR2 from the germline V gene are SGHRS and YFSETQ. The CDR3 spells CASSLALQGNTEAFF. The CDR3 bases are TGCGCCAGCAGCTTGGCACTACAGGGGAACACTGAAGCTTTCTTT. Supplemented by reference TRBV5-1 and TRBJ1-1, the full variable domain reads KAGVTQTPRYLIKTRGQQVTLSCSPISGHRSVSWYQQTPGQGLQFLFEYFSETQRNKGNFPGRFSGRQFSNSRSEMNVSTLELGDSALYLCASSLALQGNTEAFFGQGTRLTVV.

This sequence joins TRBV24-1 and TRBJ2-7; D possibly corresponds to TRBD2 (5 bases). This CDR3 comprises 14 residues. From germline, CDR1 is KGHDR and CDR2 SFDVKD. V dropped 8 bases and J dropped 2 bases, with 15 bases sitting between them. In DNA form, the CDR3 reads TGTGCCACCATCCAAGAGGGTAATCCCTACGAGCAGTACTTC. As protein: CATIQEGNPYEQYF.

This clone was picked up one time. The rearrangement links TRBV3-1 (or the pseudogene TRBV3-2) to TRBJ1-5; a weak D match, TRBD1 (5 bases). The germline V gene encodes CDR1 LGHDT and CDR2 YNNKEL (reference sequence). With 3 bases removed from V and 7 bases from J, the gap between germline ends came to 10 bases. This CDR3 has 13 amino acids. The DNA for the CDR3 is TGTGCCAGCAGCCAGGTAGGGGTACAGCCCCAGCATTTT. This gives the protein CASSQVGVQPQHF.

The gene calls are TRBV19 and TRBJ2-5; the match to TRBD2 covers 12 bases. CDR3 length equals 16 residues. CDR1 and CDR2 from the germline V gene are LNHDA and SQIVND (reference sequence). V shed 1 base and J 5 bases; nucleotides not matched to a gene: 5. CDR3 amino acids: CASSIGGLAGMETQYF. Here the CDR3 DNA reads TGTGCCAGTAGTATAGGAGGACTAGCGGGAATGGAGACCCAGTACTTC. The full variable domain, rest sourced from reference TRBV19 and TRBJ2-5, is DGGITQSPKYLFRKEGQNVTLSCEQNLNHDAMYWYRQDPGQGLRLIYYSQIVNDFQKGDIAEGYSVSREKKESFPLTVTSAQKNPTAFYLCASSIGGLAGMETQYFGPGTRLLVL.

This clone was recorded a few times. CDR3 sequence (DNA): TGTGCCAGCTCGGTCGGACAGGGTCATGGCTACACCTTC. Translation gives CASSVGQGHGYTF. The rearrangement links TRBV18 to TRBJ1-2; 8 bases map to TRBD1. The CDR3 contains 13 residues. V trimming: 6 bases; J trimming: 6 bases; junction bases outside the gene matches: 6. Looked up from germline, CDR1 is KGHSH and CDR2 is LQKENI.

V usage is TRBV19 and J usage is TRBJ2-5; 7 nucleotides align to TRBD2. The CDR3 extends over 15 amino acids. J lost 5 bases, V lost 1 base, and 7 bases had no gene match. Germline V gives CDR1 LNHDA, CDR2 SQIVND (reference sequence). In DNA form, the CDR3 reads TGTGCCAGTAGTATAGGAGGGACTACAAGGGAGACCCAGTACTTC. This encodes CASSIGGTTRETQYF. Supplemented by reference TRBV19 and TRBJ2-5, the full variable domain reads DGGITQSPKYLFRKEGQNVTLSCEQNLNHDAMYWYRQDPGQGLRLIYYSQIVNDFQKGDIAEGYSVSREKKESFPLTVTSAQKNPTAFYLCASSIGGTTRETQYFGPGTRLLVL.

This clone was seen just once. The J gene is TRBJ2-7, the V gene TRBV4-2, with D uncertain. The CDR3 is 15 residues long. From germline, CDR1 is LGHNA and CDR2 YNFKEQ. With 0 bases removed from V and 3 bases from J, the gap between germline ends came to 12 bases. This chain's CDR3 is CASSQELLPNYEQYF. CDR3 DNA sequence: TGTGCCAGCAGCCAAGAATTACTACCCAACTACGAGCAGTACTTC.

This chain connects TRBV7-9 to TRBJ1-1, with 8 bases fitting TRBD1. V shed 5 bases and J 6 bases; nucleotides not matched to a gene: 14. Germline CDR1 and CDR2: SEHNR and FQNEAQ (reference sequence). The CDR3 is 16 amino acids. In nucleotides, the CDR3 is TGTGCCAGCAGCCTGGGGACAGGAATCGGAGGGCCTGAAGCTTTCTTT. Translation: CASSLGTGIGGPEAFF.

CDR3 region: CASSEERVGYGYTF. In DNA form, the CDR3 reads TGTGCCAGCAGTGAAGAGAGGGTTGGCTATGGCTACACCTTC. J is TRBJ1-2 and V is TRBV2; D gene ambiguous. The CDR3 runs to 14 residues. The ends were cut back, 1 base at V and 4 bases at J, with 10 bases in the middle. Germline values: CDR1 SNHLY, CDR2 FYNNEI.

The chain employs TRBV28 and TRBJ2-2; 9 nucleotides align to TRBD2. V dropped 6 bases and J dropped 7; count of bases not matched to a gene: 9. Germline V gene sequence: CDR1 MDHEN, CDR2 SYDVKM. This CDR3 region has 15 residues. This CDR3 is CASRGLAGGVGELFF. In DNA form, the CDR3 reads TGTGCCAGCAGGGGACTGGCGGGAGGGGTCGGGGAGCTGTTTTTT.

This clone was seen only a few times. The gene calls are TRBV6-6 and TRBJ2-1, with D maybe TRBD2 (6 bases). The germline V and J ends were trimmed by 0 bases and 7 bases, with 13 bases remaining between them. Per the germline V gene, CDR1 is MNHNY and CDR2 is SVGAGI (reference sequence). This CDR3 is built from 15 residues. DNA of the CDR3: TGTGCCAGCAGTTACTCGACGGGAGTTCGAAATGAGCAGTTCTTC. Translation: CASSYSTGVRNEQFF.

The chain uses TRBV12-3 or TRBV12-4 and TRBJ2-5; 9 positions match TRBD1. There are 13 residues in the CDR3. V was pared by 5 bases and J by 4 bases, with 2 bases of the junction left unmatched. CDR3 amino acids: CASSRDRVETQYF. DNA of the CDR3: TGTGCCAGCAGTAGGGACAGGGTAGAGACCCAGTACTTC.

CDR3 amino acids: CASSQGTTGELFF. The DNA of the CDR3 is TGTGCCAGCAGCCAAGGAACAACCGGGGAGCTGTTTTTT. V gene TRBV3-1 (or the pseudogene TRBV3-2) combines with J gene TRBJ2-2; unclear D gene. The V gene's germline CDR1 is LGHDT and CDR2 YNNKEL (reference sequence). Trimming shortened V by 1 base and J by 5 bases, and 5 bases separated the two germline ends. The CDR3 has 13 residues.